This T cell receptor (beta chain) was found in a study of shared clonotypes between healthy human individuals. Germline V gives CDR1 LNHDA, CDR2 SQIVND (reference sequence). Trimming shortened V by 1 base and J by 6 bases, and 25 bases separated the two germline ends. The CDR3 is made up of 19 amino acids. Produced via immunoSEQ multiplex PCR; TCRdb's table is partial and in-frame only. The repertoire holds around 690,000 clones, 90% seen once, with 30% to 35% in the top ten. The V gene is TRBV19, the J gene TRBJ1-5; D ambiguous. The clonotype originates from a man between 18 and 29 years old in good health. Some clones in this sample may be carry-over from other donors' samples. Sequencing input: memory CD8+ T cells from PBMCs. Described subset: CD45RO+ cells pooled with CCR7-negative TemRA cells. The CDR3: CASSIGWEGFLWTSQPQHF. The CDR3 DNA reads as TGTGCCAGTAGTATAGGATGGGAGGGCTTCCTTTGGACTAGTCAGCCCCAGCATTTT.